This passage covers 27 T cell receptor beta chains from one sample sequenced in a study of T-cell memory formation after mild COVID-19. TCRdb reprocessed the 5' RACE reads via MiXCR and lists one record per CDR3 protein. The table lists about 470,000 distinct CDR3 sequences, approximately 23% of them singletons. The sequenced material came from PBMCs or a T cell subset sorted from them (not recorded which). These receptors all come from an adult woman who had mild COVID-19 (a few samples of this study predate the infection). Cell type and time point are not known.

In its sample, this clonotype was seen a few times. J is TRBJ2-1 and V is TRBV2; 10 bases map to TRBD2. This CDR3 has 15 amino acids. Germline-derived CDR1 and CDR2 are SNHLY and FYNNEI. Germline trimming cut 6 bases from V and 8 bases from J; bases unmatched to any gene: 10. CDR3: CASSRTAGGPDEQFF. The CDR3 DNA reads TGTGCCAGCAGCCGTACAGCGGGGGGGCCCGATGAGCAGTTCTTC.

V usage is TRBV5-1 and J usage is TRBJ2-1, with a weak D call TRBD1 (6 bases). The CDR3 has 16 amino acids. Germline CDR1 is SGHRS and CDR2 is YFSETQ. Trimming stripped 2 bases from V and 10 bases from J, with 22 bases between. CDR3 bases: TGCGCCAGCAGCTTTAACCCCTTACAGGGCGTGGAGGAGCAGTTCTTC. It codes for CASSFNPLQGVEEQFF.

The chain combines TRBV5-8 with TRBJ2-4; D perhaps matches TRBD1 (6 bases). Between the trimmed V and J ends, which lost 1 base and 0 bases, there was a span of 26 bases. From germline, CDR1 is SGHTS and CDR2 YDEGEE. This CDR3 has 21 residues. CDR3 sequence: CASSLTEWTVLDLLAKNIQYF. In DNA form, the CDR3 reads TGTGCCAGCAGCTTGACGGAGTGGACAGTTCTGGACCTTCTAGCCAAAAACATTCAGTACTTC.

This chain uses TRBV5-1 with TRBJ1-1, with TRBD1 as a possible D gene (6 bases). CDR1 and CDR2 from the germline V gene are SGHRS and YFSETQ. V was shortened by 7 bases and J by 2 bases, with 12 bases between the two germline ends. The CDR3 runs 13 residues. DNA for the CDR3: TGCGCCAGCCGATCGGGGGCAAACACTGAAGCTTTCTTT. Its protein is CASRSGANTEAFF. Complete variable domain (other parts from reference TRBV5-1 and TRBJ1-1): KAGVTQTPRYLIKTRGQQVTLSCSPISGHRSVSWYQQTPGQGLQFLFEYFSETQRNKGNFPGRFSGRQFSNSRSEMNVSTLELGDSALYLCASRSGANTEAFFGQGTRLTVV.

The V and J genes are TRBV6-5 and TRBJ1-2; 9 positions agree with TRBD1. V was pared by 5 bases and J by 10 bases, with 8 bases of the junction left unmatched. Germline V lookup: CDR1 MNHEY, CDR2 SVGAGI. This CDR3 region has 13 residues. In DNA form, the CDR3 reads TGTGCCAGCAGTCGTTTGGGGACAGGGTTCTACACCTTC. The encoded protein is CASSRLGTGFYTF.

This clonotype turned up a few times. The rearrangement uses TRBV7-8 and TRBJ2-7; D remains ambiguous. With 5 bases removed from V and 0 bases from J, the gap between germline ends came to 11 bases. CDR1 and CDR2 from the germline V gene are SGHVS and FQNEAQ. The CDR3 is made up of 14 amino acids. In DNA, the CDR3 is TGTGCCAGCAGCCCCCGAGACTTCTCCTACGAGCAGTACTTC. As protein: CASSPRDFSYEQYF.

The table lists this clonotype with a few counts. CDR3 in amino acids: CSARDGYSGNTIYF. DNA for the CDR3: TGCAGTGCTAGAGACGGATACTCTGGAAACACCATATATTTT. The rearrangement uses TRBV20-1 and TRBJ1-3; D remains ambiguous. This CDR3 spans 14 amino acids. With 0 bases removed from V and 0 bases from J, the gap between germline ends came to 6 bases. Germline V gene lookup returns CDR1 DFQATT and CDR2 SNEGSKA (reference sequence).

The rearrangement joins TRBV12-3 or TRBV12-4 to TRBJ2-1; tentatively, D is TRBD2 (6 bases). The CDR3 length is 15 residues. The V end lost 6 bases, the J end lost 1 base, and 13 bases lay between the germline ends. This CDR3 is CASRLEGLSYNEQFF. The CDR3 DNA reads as TGTGCCAGCAGGCTGGAGGGCCTTTCCTACAATGAGCAGTTCTTC.

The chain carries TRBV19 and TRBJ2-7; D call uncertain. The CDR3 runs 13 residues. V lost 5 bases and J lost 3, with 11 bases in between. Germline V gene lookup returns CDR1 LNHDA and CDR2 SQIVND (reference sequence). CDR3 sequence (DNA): TGTGCCAGTAGTGTATTTCCACGCTACGAGCAGTACTTC. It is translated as CASSVFPRYEQYF.

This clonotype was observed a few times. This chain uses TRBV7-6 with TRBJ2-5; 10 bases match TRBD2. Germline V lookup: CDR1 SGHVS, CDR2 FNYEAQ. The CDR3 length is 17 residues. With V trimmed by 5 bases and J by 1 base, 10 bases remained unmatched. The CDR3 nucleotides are TGTGCCAGCAGCCCTTTCCCCGGGACTAGCGCCCAAGAGACCCAGTACTTC. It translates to CASSPFPGTSAQETQYF.

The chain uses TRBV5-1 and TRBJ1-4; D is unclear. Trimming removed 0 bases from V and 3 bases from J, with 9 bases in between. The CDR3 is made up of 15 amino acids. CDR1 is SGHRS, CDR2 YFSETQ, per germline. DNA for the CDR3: TGCGCCAGCAGCTTGGCCGAAGTGTCTAATGAAAAACTGTTTTTT. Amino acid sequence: CASSLAEVSNEKLFF.

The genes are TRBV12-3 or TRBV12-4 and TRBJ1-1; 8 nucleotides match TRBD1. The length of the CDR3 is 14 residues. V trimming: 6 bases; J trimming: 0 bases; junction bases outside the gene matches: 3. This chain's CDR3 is CASSLTGVNTEAFF. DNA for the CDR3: TGTGCCAGCAGCTTGACAGGGGTGAACACTGAAGCTTTCTTT.

The CDR3 region has the DNA TGTGCCAGCAGTTGGCGAGGGGGCAATGAGCAGTTCTTC. Amino acids: CASSWRGGNEQFF. The chain carries TRBV27 and TRBJ2-1; weak D call: TRBD1 (6 bases). Germline loops: CDR1 MNHEY, CDR2 SMNVEV (reference sequence). The V end was cut by 4 bases, the J end by 6 bases, with 10 bases between. The CDR3 loop spans 13 amino acids.

This CDR3 reads CASSHPGTPSYEQYF. The CDR3, as DNA: TGCGCCAGCAGTCATCCCGGGACACCCTCCTACGAGCAGTACTTC. The rearrangement uses TRBV23-1 and TRBJ2-7, with D possibly TRBD1 on 6 matching bases. TRBV23-1 is recorded as an ORF, its role being uncertain. This CDR3 is built from 15 residues. V lost 3 bases, J lost 0 bases, and 12 bases lay in between.

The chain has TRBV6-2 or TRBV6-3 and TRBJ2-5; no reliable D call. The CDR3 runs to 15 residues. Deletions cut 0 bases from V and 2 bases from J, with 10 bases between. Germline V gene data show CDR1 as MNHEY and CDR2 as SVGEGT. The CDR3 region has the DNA TGTGCCAGCAGTTACTCGATCACAGCACAAGAGACCCAGTACTTC. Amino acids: CASSYSITAQETQYF.

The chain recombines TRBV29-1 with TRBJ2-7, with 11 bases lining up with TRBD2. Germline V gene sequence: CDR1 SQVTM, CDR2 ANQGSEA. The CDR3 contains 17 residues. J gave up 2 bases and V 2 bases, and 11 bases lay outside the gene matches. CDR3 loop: CSVEIPYTSGSPYEQYF. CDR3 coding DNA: TGCAGCGTTGAAATTCCCTATACTAGCGGGAGCCCCTACGAGCAGTACTTC.

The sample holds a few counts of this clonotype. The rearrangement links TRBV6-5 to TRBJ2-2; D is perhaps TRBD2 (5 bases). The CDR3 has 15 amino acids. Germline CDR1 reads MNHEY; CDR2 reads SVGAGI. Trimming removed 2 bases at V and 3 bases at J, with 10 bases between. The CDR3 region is CASSYDHGDTGELFF. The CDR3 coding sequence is TGTGCCAGCAGTTACGACCACGGGGACACCGGGGAGCTGTTTTTT.

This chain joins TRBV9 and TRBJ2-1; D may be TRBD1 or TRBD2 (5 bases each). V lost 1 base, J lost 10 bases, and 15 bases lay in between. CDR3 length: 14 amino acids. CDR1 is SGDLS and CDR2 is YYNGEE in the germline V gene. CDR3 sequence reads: CASSVLRGPGEQFF. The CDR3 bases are TGTGCCAGCAGCGTATTGAGGGGCCCTGGAGAGCAGTTCTTC.

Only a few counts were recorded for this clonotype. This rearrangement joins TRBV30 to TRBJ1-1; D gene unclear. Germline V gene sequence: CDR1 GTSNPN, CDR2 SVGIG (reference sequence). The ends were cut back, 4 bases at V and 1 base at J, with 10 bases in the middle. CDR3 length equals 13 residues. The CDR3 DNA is TGTGCCTGGAACTGGAGTGGGAACACTGAAGCTTTCTTT. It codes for CAWNWSGNTEAFF.

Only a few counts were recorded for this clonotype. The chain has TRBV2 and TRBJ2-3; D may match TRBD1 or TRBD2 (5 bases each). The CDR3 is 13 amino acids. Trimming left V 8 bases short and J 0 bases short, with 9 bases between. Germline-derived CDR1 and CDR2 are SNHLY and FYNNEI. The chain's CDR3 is CASLGPSTDTQYF. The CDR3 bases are TGTGCCAGCTTGGGACCGAGCACAGATACGCAGTATTTT.

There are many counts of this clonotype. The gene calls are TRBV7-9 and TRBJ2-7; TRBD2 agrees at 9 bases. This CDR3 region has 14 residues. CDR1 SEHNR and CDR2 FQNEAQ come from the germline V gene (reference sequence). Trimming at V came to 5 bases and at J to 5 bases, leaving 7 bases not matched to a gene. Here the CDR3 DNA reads TGTGCCAGCAGCCCGGGACTAGCCCTCCACGAGCAGTACTTC. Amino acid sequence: CASSPGLALHEQYF.

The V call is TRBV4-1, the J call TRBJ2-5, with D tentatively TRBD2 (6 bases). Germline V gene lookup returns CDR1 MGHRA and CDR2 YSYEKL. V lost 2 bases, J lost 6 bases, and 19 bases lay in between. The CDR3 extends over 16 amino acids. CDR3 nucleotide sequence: TGCGCCAGCAGCCAATTCGGGACGGCGGGGCGGAAGACCCAGTACTTC. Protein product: CASSQFGTAGRKTQYF.

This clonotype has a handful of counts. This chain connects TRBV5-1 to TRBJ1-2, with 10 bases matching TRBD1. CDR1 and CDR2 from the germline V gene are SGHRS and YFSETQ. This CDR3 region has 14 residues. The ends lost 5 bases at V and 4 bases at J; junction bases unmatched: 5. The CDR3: CASREGQGTYGYTF. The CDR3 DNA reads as TGCGCCAGCAGAGAGGGACAGGGGACCTATGGCTACACCTTC.

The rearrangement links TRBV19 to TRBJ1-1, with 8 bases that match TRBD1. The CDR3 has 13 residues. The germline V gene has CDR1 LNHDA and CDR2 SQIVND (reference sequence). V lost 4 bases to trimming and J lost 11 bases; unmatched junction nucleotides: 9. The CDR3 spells CASSRTGSFEAFF. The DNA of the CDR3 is TGTGCCAGTAGTAGGACAGGGAGTTTTGAGGCTTTCTTT.

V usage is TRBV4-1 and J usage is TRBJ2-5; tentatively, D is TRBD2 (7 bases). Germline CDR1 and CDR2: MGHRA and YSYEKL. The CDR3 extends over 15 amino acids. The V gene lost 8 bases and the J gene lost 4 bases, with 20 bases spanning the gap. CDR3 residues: CASQGRGRGRETQYF. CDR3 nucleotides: TGCGCCAGCCAGGGGAGGGGCCGGGGGAGAGAGACCCAGTACTTC.

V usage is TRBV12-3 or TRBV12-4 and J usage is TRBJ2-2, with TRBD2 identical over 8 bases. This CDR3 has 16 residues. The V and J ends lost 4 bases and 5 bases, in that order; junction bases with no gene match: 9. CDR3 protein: CASSSLRAGATGELFF. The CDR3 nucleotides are TGTGCCAGCAGTTCCCTCCGAGCGGGAGCTACCGGGGAGCTGTTTTTT.

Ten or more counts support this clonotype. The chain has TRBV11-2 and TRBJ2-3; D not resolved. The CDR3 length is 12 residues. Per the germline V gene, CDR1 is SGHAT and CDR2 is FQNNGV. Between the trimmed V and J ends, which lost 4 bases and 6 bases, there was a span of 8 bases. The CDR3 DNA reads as TGTGCCAGCAGCTCATTAGGGGATACGCAGTATTTT. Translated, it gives CASSSLGDTQYF.